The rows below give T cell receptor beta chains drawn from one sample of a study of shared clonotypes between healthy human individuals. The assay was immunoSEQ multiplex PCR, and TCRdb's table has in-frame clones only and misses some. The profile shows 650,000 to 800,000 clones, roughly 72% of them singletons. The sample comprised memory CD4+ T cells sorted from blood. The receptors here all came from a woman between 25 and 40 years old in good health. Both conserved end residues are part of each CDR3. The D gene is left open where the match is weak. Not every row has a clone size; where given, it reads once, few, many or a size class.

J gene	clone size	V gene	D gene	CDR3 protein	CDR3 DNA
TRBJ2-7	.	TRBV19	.	CAWSVGSHYEQYF	TGTGCCTGGAGCGTTGGGTCCCACTACGAGCAGTACTTC
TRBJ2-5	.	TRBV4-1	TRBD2	CASSQDRAGVVGETQYF	TGCGCCAGCAGCCAAGATCGGGCGGGAGTCGTCGGGGAGACCCAGTACTTC
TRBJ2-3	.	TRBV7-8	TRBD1	CASSRDRVSTDTQYF	TGTGCCAGCAGCCGGGACAGGGTATCAACAGATACGCAGTATTTT
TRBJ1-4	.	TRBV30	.	CAWTRNTEGKLFF	TGTGCCTGGACCCGAAATACCGAGGGAAAACTGTTTTTT
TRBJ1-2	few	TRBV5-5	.	CASSSNYGYTF	TGTGCCAGCAGCTCTAACTATGGCTACACCTTC
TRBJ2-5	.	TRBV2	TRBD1	CASNRDREVETQYF	TGTGCCAGCAACCGGGACAGGGAAGTCGAGACCCAGTACTTC
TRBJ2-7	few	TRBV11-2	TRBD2	CASSKGTSGGQGEQYF	TGTGCCAGCAGCAAGGGGACTAGCGGGGGGCAGGGAGAGCAGTACTTC
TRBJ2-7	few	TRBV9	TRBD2	CASSAGSSGTLYEQYF	TGTGCCAGCAGCGCGGGGAGTAGCGGGACTCTCTACGAGCAGTACTTC
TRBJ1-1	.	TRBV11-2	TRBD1	CASSLGDRATEAFF	TGTGCCAGCAGCTTAGGGGACAGGGCCACTGAAGCTTTCTTT
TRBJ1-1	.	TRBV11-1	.	CASSVTGIGTEAFF	TGTGCCAGCAGCGTAACAGGGATAGGCACTGAAGCTTTCTTT
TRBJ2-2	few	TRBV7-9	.	CASSLETGELFF	TGTGCCAGCAGCTTAGAGACCGGGGAGCTGTTTTTT
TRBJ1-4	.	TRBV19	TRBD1	CASSKAGTGGPNEKLFF	TGTGCCAGTAGTAAAGCGGGCACAGGGGGTCCTAATGAAAAACTGTTTTTT
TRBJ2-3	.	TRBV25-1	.	CASSGRPSTDTQYF	TGTGCCAGCAGTGGGAGGCCAAGCACAGATACGCAGTATTTT
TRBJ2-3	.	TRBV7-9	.	CASSPGSTSTDTQYF	TGTGCCAGCAGCCCCGGGTCAACTAGCACAGATACGCAGTATTTT
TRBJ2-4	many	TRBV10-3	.	CATQGGRELAKNIQYF	TGTGCCACTCAGGGAGGTCGGGAGCTAGCCAAAAACATTCAGTACTTC
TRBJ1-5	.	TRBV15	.	CATSRDGVGNQPQHF	TGTGCCACCAGCAGAGATGGGGTGGGTAATCAGCCCCAGCATTTT
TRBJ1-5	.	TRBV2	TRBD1	CASSPQQGVYQPQHF	TGTGCCAGCTCCCCCCAGCAGGGGGTTTATCAGCCCCAGCATTTT
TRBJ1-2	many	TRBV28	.	CASSLILNREGHGYTF	TGTGCCAGCAGTTTGATTCTAAACAGGGAGGGTCATGGCTACACCTTC
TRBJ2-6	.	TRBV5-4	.	CASSLPPGHTPSGANVLTF	TGTGCCAGCAGCTTGCCACCCGGGCATACCCCCTCTGGGGCCAACGTCCTGACTTTC
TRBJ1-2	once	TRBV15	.	CATSAQDYGYTF	TGTGCCACCAGCGCCCAGGATTATGGCTACACCTTC
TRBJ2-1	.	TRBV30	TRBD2	CAWSVTGGSNEQFF	TGTGCCTGGAGTGTAACGGGAGGCTCCAATGAGCAGTTCTTC
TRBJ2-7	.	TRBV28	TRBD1	CASGGQYLSEQYF	TGTGCCAGCGGGGGACAGTACTTGAGCGAGCAGTACTTC
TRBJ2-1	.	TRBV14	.	CASSQAGEYNEQFF	TGTGCCAGCAGCCAAGCGGGTGAATACAATGAGCAGTTCTTC
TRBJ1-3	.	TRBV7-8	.	CASSPPTVSGNTIYF	TGTGCCAGCAGCCCCCCGACCGTATCTGGAAACACCATATATTTT
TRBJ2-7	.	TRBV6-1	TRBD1	CASSGGVGQGFYEQYF	TGTGCCAGCAGTGGGGGCGTGGGACAGGGGTTCTACGAGCAGTACTTC
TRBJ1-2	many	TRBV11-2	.	CASSLAGRNYGYTF	TGTGCCAGCAGCTTAGCGGGACGGAACTATGGCTACACCTTC
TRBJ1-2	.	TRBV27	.	CASSPGSLMRYGYTF	TGTGCCAGCAGTCCTGGGTCACTCATGCGCTATGGCTACACCTTC
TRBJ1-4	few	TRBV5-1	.	CASSLAGGTTNEKLFF	TGCGCCAGCAGCTTGGCGGGGGGTACTACTAATGAAAAACTGTTTTTT
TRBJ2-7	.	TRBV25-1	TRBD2	CASSDTSSGRLSYEQYF	TGTGCCAGCAGCGACACATCTAGCGGGAGATTGTCCTACGAGCAGTACTTC
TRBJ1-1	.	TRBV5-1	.	CASSLGELNTEAFF	TGCGCCAGCAGCTTGGGGGAGCTAAACACTGAAGCTTTCTTT
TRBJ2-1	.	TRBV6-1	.	CASSGFQGNYQRLHNEQFF	TGTGCCAGCAGTGGGTTTCAGGGTAACTACCAGAGACTACACAATGAGCAGTTCTTC
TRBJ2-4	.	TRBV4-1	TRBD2	CASSPGLAGGLAKNIQYF	TGCGCCAGCAGCCCGGGACTAGCGGGCGGCCTAGCCAAAAACATTCAGTACTTC
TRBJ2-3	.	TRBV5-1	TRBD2	CASSPILAGGPGDTQYF	TGCGCCAGCAGCCCTATACTAGCGGGAGGGCCCGGAGATACGCAGTATTTT
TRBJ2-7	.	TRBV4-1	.	CASSQDIAPPYEQYF	TGCGCCAGCAGCCAAGATATAGCGCCGCCCTACGAGCAGTACTTC
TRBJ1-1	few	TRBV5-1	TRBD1	CASSGGQANTEAFF	TGCGCCAGCAGCGGTGGACAGGCAAACACTGAAGCTTTCTTT
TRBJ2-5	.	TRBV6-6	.	CASSPYSYQETQYF	TGTGCCAGCAGTCCCTACTCCTACCAAGAGACCCAGTACTTC
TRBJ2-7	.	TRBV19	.	CASSIAGGYQQYF	TGTGCCAGTAGTATAGCTGGTGGCTACCAGCAGTACTTC
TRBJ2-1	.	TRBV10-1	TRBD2	CASSEQLAGGNEQFF	TGCGCCAGCAGTGAGCAACTAGCGGGAGGCAATGAGCAGTTCTTC
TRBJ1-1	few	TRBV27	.	CASTPGTSPLNTEAFF	TGTGCCAGCACCCCCGGGACGAGCCCCTTGAACACTGAAGCTTTCTTT
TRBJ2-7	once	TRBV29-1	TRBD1	CSVEALDRRGEQYF	TGCAGCGTTGAAGCTCTGGACAGGAGAGGCGAGCAGTACTTC